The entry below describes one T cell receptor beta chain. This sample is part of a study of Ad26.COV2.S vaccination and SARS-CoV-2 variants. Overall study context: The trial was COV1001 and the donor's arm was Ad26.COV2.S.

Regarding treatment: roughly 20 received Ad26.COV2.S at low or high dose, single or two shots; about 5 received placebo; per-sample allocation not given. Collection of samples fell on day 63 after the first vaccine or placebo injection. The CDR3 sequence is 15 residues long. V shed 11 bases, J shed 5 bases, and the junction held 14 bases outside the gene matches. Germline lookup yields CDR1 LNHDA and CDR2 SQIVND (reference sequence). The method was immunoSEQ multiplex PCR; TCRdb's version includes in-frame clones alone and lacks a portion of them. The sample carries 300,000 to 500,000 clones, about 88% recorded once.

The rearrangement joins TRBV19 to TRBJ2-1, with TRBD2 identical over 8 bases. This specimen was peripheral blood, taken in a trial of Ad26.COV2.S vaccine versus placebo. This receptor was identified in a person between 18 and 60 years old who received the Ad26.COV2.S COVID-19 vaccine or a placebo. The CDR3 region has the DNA TGTGCCTCCTCACAAAGCGGGGGAATAAACAATGAGCAGTTCTTC. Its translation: CASSQSGGINNEQFF.